These T cell receptor beta chains were read from a single sample in a study of blood T cells in healthy people across ages. TCRdb itself ran the 5' RACE reads through MiXCR, one entry per CDR3 protein. The sample holds roughly 900,000 distinct CDR3 sequences; 29% are singletons and the top ten take approximately 15%. Sample: blood. Receptors were obtained from a woman at least 80 years old in good health. CDR3s include the opening cysteine and the closing phenylalanine or tryptophan. A D gene is named only where the DNA matches it firmly. Size is omitted from some rows. Given values are once, few, many or a class for expanded clones.

J	D	V	length	size	CDR3	DNA
TRBJ2-1	TRBD2	TRBV6-2/TRBV6-3	16	NA	CASSYMSGGLYNEQFF	TGTGCCAGCAGTTACATGAGCGGGGGGTTGTACAATGAGCAGTTCTTC
TRBJ2-7	NA	TRBV18	13	NA	CASSPGGRSEQYF	TGTGCCAGCTCACCCGGGGGGCGGAGCGAGCAGTACTTC
TRBJ2-5	TRBD2	TRBV7-2	16	NA	CASSSLAGPSHNEQYF	TGTGCCAGCAGCTCTTTAGCGGGCCCATCCCACAATGAGCAGTACTTC
TRBJ2-2	TRBD1	TRBV5-1	16	NA	CASSLDGTGGTGELFF	TGCGCCAGCAGCTTGGACGGGACAGGGGGCACCGGGGAGCTGTTTTTT
TRBJ1-4	NA	TRBV7-2	18	many	CASSLSPLTGTTNEKLFF	TGTGCCAGCAGCTTAAGCCCCCTAACAGGAACAACTAATGAAAAACTGTTTTTT
TRBJ1-1	NA	TRBV20-1	13	NA	CSAIRTRNTEAFF	TGCAGTGCTATCAGGACCCGGAACACTGAAGCTTTCTTT
TRBJ1-6	NA	TRBV14	15	NA	CASSQDPRGAAPLHF	TGTGCCAGCAGCCAAGATCCCAGGGGAGCTGCACCCCTCCACTTT
TRBJ1-6	NA	TRBV28	17	few	CASLVESRAGVDSPLHF	TGTGCCAGCCTGGTGGAGTCTCGGGCAGGGGTAGATTCACCCCTCCACTTT
TRBJ1-1	NA	TRBV6-2/TRBV6-3	14	NA	CASSRIPLNTEAFF	TGTGCCAGCAGCCGAATACCATTGAACACTGAAGCTTTCTTT
TRBJ2-5	TRBD2	TRBV20-1	16	many	CSARDLLAGAAGTQYF	TGCAGTGCTAGAGACCTACTAGCGGGGGCGGCGGGGACCCAGTACTTC
TRBJ2-1	TRBD1	TRBV12-3/TRBV12-4	15	many	CASSRVGQGDNEQFF	TGTGCCAGCAGCCGCGTCGGCCAGGGGGACAATGAGCAGTTCTTC
TRBJ1-5	NA	TRBV2	13	few	CASSTQVRRPQHF	TGTGCCAGCAGTACCCAAGTGAGGCGGCCCCAGCATTTT
TRBJ1-4	TRBD1	TRBV6-1	13	NA	CASIRDRNEKLFF	TGTGCCAGCATCCGGGACAGGAATGAAAAACTGTTTTTT
TRBJ2-1	TRBD1	TRBV27	15	many	CASPVWGRGSNEQFF	TGTGCCAGTCCCGTTTGGGGCAGGGGGTCCAATGAGCAGTTCTTC
TRBJ1-5	TRBD1	TRBV10-2	15	NA	CASSSYRGVNQPQHF	TGCGCCAGCTCAAGCTACAGGGGTGTGAATCAGCCCCAGCATTTT
TRBJ2-7	NA	TRBV20-1	11	NA	CSASQGVEQYF	TGCAGTGCTAGCCAGGGCGTCGAGCAGTACTTC
TRBJ2-1	NA	TRBV20-1	14	many	CSARDRQVLYEQFF	TGCAGTGCTAGAGATAGACAAGTTTTATATGAGCAGTTCTTC
TRBJ1-6	NA	TRBV11-2	17	few	CASSHPGRGGNNSPLHF	TGTGCCAGCAGTCACCCCGGAAGGGGAGGTAATAATTCACCCCTCCACTTT
TRBJ1-2	NA	TRBV7-2	15	NA	CASTLRQRANYGYTF	TGTGCCAGCACCCTACGACAGAGAGCTAACTATGGCTACACCTTC
TRBJ2-7	TRBD1	TRBV7-9	15	NA	CASSFDRGQPYEQYF	TGTGCCAGCAGCTTCGACAGGGGGCAGCCCTACGAGCAGTACTTC
TRBJ2-5	NA	TRBV18	14	NA	CASSPGTVYNGQYF	TGTGCCAGCTCACCAGGGACGGTCTACAATGGGCAGTACTTC
TRBJ2-1	TRBD2	TRBV5-1	16	few	CASSLGSAGVNNEQFF	TGCGCCAGCAGCTTGGGGTCGGCGGGGGTTAACAATGAGCAGTTCTTC
TRBJ2-1	TRBD2	TRBV7-2	17	many	CASSLDSSGNSYNEQFF	TGTGCCAGCAGCTTAGACTCTAGCGGGAACTCCTACAATGAGCAGTTCTTC
TRBJ1-4	NA	TRBV4-3	16	NA	CASSQDPAGANEKLFF	TGCGCCAGCAGCCAAGATCCTGCAGGGGCTAATGAAAAACTGTTTTTT
TRBJ1-1	TRBD1	TRBV11-2	17	few	CASSQGVTGGRNTEAFF	TGTGCCAGCAGCCAAGGGGTGACAGGGGGTAGGAACACTGAAGCTTTCTTT
TRBJ2-3	NA	TRBV6-2/TRBV6-3	13	many	CASKRDPGDTQYF	TGTGCCAGCAAGAGGGACCCCGGGGATACGCAGTATTTT
TRBJ1-1	NA	TRBV4-3	15	few	CASSQDMGAHTEAFF	TGCGCCAGCAGCCAAGATATGGGAGCCCACACTGAAGCTTTCTTT
TRBJ1-4	NA	TRBV5-1	16	NA	CASSLAAGYDAGKLFF	TGCGCCAGCAGCTTGGCGGCAGGCTACGATGCGGGAAAACTGTTTTTT
TRBJ2-1	TRBD2	TRBV7-2	15	few	CASSFVSGPNNEQFF	TGTGCCAGCAGCTTTGTTAGCGGGCCTAACAATGAGCAGTTCTTC
TRBJ1-5	NA	TRBV18	17	NA	CASSPPNGAGTDQPQHF	TGTGCCAGCTCACCACCCAACGGGGCAGGGACGGATCAGCCCCAGCATTTT